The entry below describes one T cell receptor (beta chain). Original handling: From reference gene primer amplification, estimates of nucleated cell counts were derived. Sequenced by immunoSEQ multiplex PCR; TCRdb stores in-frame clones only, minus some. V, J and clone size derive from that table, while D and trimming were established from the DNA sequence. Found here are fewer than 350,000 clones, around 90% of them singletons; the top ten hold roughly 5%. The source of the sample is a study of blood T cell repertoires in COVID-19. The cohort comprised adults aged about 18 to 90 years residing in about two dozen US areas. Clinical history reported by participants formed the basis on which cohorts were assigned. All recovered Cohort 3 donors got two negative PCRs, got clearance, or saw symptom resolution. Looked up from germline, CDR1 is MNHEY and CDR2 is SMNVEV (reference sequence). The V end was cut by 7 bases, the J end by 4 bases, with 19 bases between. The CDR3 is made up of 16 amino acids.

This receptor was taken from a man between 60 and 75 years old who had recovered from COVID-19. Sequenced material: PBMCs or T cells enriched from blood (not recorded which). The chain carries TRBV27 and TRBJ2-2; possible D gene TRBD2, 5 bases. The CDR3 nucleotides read TGTGCCAGCAAACAGATAGCGTGGTCTGGCACCGGGGAGCTGTTTTTT. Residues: CASKQIAWSGTGELFF.